Below are 16 T cell receptor beta chains sequenced from a single sample in a study of T cells in Graves' hyperthyroidism and ophthalmopathy. Amplified TCR beta CDR3 regions came from RNA transcripts. Researchers ran a first-round RT-PCR on the TCR CDR3 using the HTBI primer set. One entry per CDR3 protein results from TCRdb running MiXCR on the multiplex PCR reads. The sample contains just over 550,000 distinct CDR3 sequences, roughly 50% of which appear only once. Specimen: peripheral blood or thyroid tissue (not recorded which). The receptors were gathered from a woman under 30 with Graves' hyperthyroidism.

This chain connects TRBV7-2 to TRBJ1-5, with D possibly being TRBD1 (5 bases). Germline V gene lookup returns CDR1 SGHTA and CDR2 FQGNSA. The CDR3 spans 14 residues. With 5 bases removed from V and 4 bases from J, the gap between germline ends came to 12 bases. CDR3 coding DNA: TGTGCCAGCAGCCAGAACAGGCTGAATCAGCCCCAGCATTTT. Protein: CASSQNRLNQPQHF.

The chain is built from TRBV6-6 and TRBJ1-1; unclear D gene. There are 13 residues in the CDR3. Trimming left V 7 bases short and J 1 base short, with 10 bases between. Germline lookup yields CDR1 MNHNY and CDR2 SVGAGI (reference sequence). CDR3 amino acids: CASMFDKNTEAFF. The DNA for the CDR3 is TGTGCCAGCATGTTTGACAAGAACACTGAAGCTTTCTTT.

The chain links TRBV29-1 to TRBJ1-1; the D is unclear. The CDR3 covers 11 residues. Germline V gene lookup returns CDR1 SQVTM and CDR2 ANQGSEA. Trimming stripped 4 bases from V and 4 bases from J, with 7 bases between. The CDR3 spells CSVVVGTEAFF. As DNA, the CDR3 is TGCAGCGTTGTAGTTGGCACTGAAGCTTTCTTT.

The chain carries TRBV2 and TRBJ2-7, with no clear D. Germline V gene sequence: CDR1 SNHLY, CDR2 FYNNEI. CDR3 length: 14 amino acids. Trimming removed 0 bases from V and 0 bases from J, with 6 bases in between. CDR3 bases: TGTGCCAGCAGTGAAGCGGGGATCTCCTACGAGCAGTACTTC. Its protein product is CASSEAGISYEQYF.

The chain recombines TRBV2 with TRBJ2-6; D unclear. The V end was cut by 6 bases, the J end by 2 bases, with 8 bases between. The germline V gene encodes CDR1 SNHLY and CDR2 FYNNEI. CDR3 size: 14 residues. The CDR3 nucleotides read TGTGCCAGCAGCCGTAGCCCTGGGGCCAACGTCCTGACTTTC. It translates to CASSRSPGANVLTF.

At least ten counts were recorded for this clonotype. The chain uses TRBV7-2 and TRBJ2-7; TRBD1 matches at 7 bases. Losses at the gene ends were 5 bases for V and 4 bases for J; bases not matched to a gene: 11. Germline lookup yields CDR1 SGHTA and CDR2 FQGNSA. The length of the CDR3 is 15 residues. In DNA form, the CDR3 reads TGTGCCAGCAGCCCCGACCCGGACAGGAGTTACGAGCAGTACTTC. Protein sequence: CASSPDPDRSYEQYF. The entire variable domain, with the rest obtained from reference TRBV7-2 and TRBJ2-7, is as follows: GAGVSQSPSNKVTEKGKDVELRCDPISGHTALYWYRQSLGQGLEFLIYFQGNSAPDKSGLPSDRFSAERTGGSVSTLTIQRTQQEDSAVYLCASSPDPDRSYEQYFGPGTRLTVT.

This clonotype was counted ten times or more. V gene TRBV29-1 combines with J gene TRBJ1-1, with D possibly matching TRBD1 (6 bases). The CDR3 has 11 residues. CDR1 SQVTM and CDR2 ANQGSEA come from the germline V gene. With 4 bases removed from V and 11 bases from J, the gap between germline ends came to 14 bases. The CDR3: CSVGQSGVAFF. The DNA for the CDR3 is TGCAGCGTTGGGCAGTCAGGGGTGGCTTTCTTT.

V is TRBV20-1 and J is TRBJ1-5; the D gene is possibly TRBD1 (5 bases). Trimming pared 6 bases from V and 6 bases from J, leaving 15 bases between. This CDR3 has 13 residues. Per germline, CDR1 DFQATT and CDR2 SNEGSKA (reference sequence). The CDR3 nucleotides read TGCAGTGCAACTGTCAGGGCCGTTCAGCCCCAGCATTTT. The encoded protein is CSATVRAVQPQHF.

At least ten counts were recorded for this clonotype. J is TRBJ1-6 and V is TRBV20-1; TRBD1 agrees at 8 bases. Germline CDR1 is DFQATT and CDR2 is SNEGSKA (reference sequence). CDR3 size: 13 residues. J lost 9 bases, V lost 6 bases, and 7 bases had no gene match. Here the CDR3 reads CSAIGQGGSPLHF. CDR3 DNA: TGCAGTGCGATCGGACAGGGCGGTTCACCCCTCCACTTT.

This chain links TRBV14 with TRBJ1-3; TRBD1 is a possible D gene (6 bases). The germline V and J ends were trimmed by 5 bases and 4 bases, with 15 bases remaining between them. The CDR3 has 15 residues. CDR1 SGHDN and CDR2 FVKESK come from the germline V gene. CDR3 nucleotide sequence: TGTGCCAGCAGCTTAGAAGCAGGGGTAGGAAACACCATATATTTT. Amino acid sequence: CASSLEAGVGNTIYF.

This clonotype was recorded a few times. This chain joins TRBV5-1 and TRBJ2-5, with 7 bases matching TRBD2. V gave up 5 bases and J gave up 5 bases; unmatched junction bases: 18. In germline, CDR1 is SGHRS, CDR2 YFSETQ. The CDR3 consists of 17 residues. CDR3 coding DNA: TGCGCCAGCAGAAAACCTCGAGGGCGGGAGATTGTCGAGACCCAGTACTTC. Its translation is CASRKPRGREIVETQYF.

The sample holds a few counts of this clonotype. The V and J genes are TRBV12-1 and TRBJ2-6; the table assigns TRBD1, which was not confirmed against the DNA. TRBV12-1 is given as a pseudogene. This CDR3 region has 18 residues. The CDR3 here is CASSLRTGALSGANVLTF. In DNA form, the CDR3 reads TGTGCCAGCAGCTTGCGGACAGGGGCTCTCTCTGGGGCCAACGTCCTGACTTTC.

Note on this clonotype: The junction and the germline gene differ at one end; a read error may be behind it. The chain uses TRBV2 and TRBJ2-7; tentatively, D is TRBD2 (5 bases). The CDR3 spans 13 residues. Germline V gives CDR1 SNHLY, CDR2 FYNNEI. The CDR3 bases are TGTGCCAGCGGCGAGCGGTTACACTACGGGCAGTACTTC. It encodes CASGERLHYGQYF.

In its sample, this clonotype was seen a few times. J is TRBJ1-2 and V is TRBV20-1; possible D gene TRBD1, 5 bases. The CDR3 is made up of 14 amino acids. In germline, CDR1 is DFQATT, CDR2 SNEGSKA (reference sequence). V lost 0 bases to trimming and J lost 6 bases, with 14 bases between them. This CDR3 is CSARDRGVGNGYTF. As DNA, the CDR3 is TGCAGTGCTAGAGATCGGGGGGTCGGGAATGGCTACACCTTC.

V usage is TRBV2 and J usage is TRBJ2-7, with D tentatively TRBD2 (7 bases). Trimming removed 3 bases from V and 3 bases from J, with 12 bases in between. Per the germline V gene, CDR1 is SNHLY and CDR2 is FYNNEI. The CDR3 consists of 14 residues. Written as DNA, the CDR3 is TGTGCCAGCAGTGACGGCGGGGGCAACTACGAGCAGTACTTC. Residues: CASSDGGGNYEQYF.

Note on this clonotype: Possible read error: a much larger clone is one base away. This chain uses TRBV12-3 or TRBV12-4 with TRBJ1-1; D not resolved. This CDR3 comprises 13 residues. The DNA of the CDR3 is TGTGTCAGCAGGAACAGTCTAAACACTGAAGCTTTCTTT. This sequence encodes CVSRNSLNTEAFF.